Detailed here is one T cell receptor beta chain. This specimen comes from a study of cytotoxic CD8 clonotypes in ibrutinib-treated CLL. V was pared by 2 bases and J by 7 bases, with 21 bases between. There are 16 residues in the CDR3. The V gene's germline CDR1 is SGHVS and CDR2 FQNEAQ. A 1 in 200,000 to 1 in 1 million T cell depth was the sequencing target. The protocol was immunoSEQ multiplex PCR, while the TCRdb copy is restricted to in-frame clones and leaves out a portion. The table has more than 300,000 clones, roughly 79% seen once. The chain is built from TRBV7-8 and TRBJ2-7, with D tentatively TRBD1 or TRBD2 (5 bases each). The origin of this receptor is a human donor with chronic lymphocytic leukemia. The sequences come from PBMCs, collected before ibrutinib treatment. The CDR3 coding sequence is TGTGCCAGCAGCTTATCGTTCCGGGGCATCCCTAGGGAGCAGTACTTC. This codes for CASSLSFRGIPREQYF.